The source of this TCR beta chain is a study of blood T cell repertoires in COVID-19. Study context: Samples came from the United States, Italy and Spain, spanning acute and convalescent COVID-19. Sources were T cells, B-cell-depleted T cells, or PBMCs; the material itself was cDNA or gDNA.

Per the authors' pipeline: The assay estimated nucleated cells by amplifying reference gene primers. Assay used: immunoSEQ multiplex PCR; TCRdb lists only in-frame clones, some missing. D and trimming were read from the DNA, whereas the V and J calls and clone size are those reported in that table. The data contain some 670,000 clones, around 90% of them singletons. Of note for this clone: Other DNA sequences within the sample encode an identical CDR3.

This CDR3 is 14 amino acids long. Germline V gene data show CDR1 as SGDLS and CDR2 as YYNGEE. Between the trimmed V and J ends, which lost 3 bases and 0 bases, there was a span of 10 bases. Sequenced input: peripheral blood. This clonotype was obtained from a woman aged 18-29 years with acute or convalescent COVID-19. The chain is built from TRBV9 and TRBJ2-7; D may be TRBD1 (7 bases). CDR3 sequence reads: CASSGRDSSYEQYF. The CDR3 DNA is TGTGCCAGCAGCGGGAGGGACAGCTCCTACGAGCAGTACTTC.